Listed below are T cell receptor beta chains from one sample, sequenced in a study of blood T cell repertoires in COVID-19. The table came from immunoSEQ multiplex PCR; TCRdb's copy has only in-frame clones and leaves some out. This sample has around 220,000 clones, with 80% to 90% found just once. The specimen sequenced was peripheral blood. The origin of the receptors is a man aged 50-59 years with acute or convalescent COVID-19. Both conserved end residues are part of each CDR3. Fields, in order: J gene, clone size, D gene, V gene, CDR3 protein, CDR3 DNA. The D gene is left open where the match is weak. The size field is filled for only some rows; it gives once, few, many or a size class.

J gene: TRBJ2-7; clone size: NA; D gene: NA; V gene: TRBV11-2; CDR3 protein: CASRARQSSYEQYF; CDR3 DNA: TGTGCCAGCAGGGCCCGACAGAGCTCCTACGAGCAGTACTTC
J gene: TRBJ2-1; clone size: NA; D gene: NA; V gene: TRBV29-1; CDR3 protein: CSVGPRRQHNEQFF; CDR3 DNA: TGCAGCGTTGGGCCCCGACGACAGCACAATGAGCAGTTCTTC
J gene: TRBJ2-1; clone size: NA; D gene: TRBD1; V gene: TRBV5-1; CDR3 protein: CASSLQPGQGVGEQFF; CDR3 DNA: TGCGCCAGCAGCTTACAACCGGGACAGGGTGTTGGTGAGCAGTTCTTC
J gene: TRBJ1-2; clone size: NA; D gene: NA; V gene: TRBV5-6; CDR3 protein: CASSLDSKNYGYTF; CDR3 DNA: TGTGCCAGCAGCTTGGATTCTAAGAACTATGGCTACACCTTC
J gene: TRBJ2-7; clone size: NA; D gene: TRBD1; V gene: TRBV7-9; CDR3 protein: CASRSGTGDLYEQYF; CDR3 DNA: TGTGCCAGCAGGTCCGGGACAGGGGACCTCTACGAGCAGTACTTC
J gene: TRBJ1-2; clone size: NA; D gene: TRBD1; V gene: TRBV19; CDR3 protein: CASSSEQGTNYGYTF; CDR3 DNA: TGTGCCAGTAGTAGCGAACAGGGGACTAACTATGGCTACACCTTC
J gene: TRBJ2-5; clone size: NA; D gene: TRBD1; V gene: TRBV7-2; CDR3 protein: CASMRQGWIETQYF; CDR3 DNA: TGTGCCAGCATGCGACAGGGATGGATAGAGACCCAGTACTTC
J gene: TRBJ2-3; clone size: NA; D gene: TRBD1; V gene: TRBV5-1; CDR3 protein: CASRDREVPDTQYF; CDR3 DNA: TGCGCCAGCAGGGACAGGGAGGTCCCAGATACGCAGTATTTT
J gene: TRBJ1-5; clone size: NA; D gene: NA; V gene: TRBV7-2; CDR3 protein: CASSLGAGNQPQHF; CDR3 DNA: TGTGCCAGCAGCTTAGGGGCAGGCAATCAGCCCCAGCATTTT
J gene: TRBJ2-5; clone size: NA; D gene: TRBD1; V gene: TRBV6-5; CDR3 protein: CASTLGQAQETQYF; CDR3 DNA: TGTGCCAGCACCCTGGGACAGGCCCAAGAGACCCAGTACTTC
J gene: TRBJ1-2; clone size: NA; D gene: NA; V gene: TRBV6-1; CDR3 protein: CASREGPRGYGYTF; CDR3 DNA: TGTGCCAGCAGGGAAGGGCCCCGAGGCTATGGCTACACCTTC
J gene: TRBJ1-5; clone size: once; D gene: NA; V gene: TRBV30; CDR3 protein: CAWSVKGGGQPQHF; CDR3 DNA: TGTGCCTGGAGTGTAAAGGGGGGGGGACAGCCCCAGCATTTT
J gene: TRBJ2-7; clone size: NA; D gene: NA; V gene: TRBV3-1/TRBV3-2; CDR3 protein: CASSQDRWGGRREQYF; CDR3 DNA: TGTGCCAGCAGCCAAGATAGGTGGGGGGGCAGGCGCGAGCAGTACTTC
J gene: TRBJ1-1; clone size: once; D gene: NA; V gene: TRBV7-5; CDR3 protein: CVRSPLGRDRGRGVTEAFF; CDR3 DNA: TGTGTCAGAAGCCCACTTGGGAGGGACAGGGGGCGCGGGGTTACTGAAGCTTTCTTT
J gene: TRBJ1-2; clone size: NA; D gene: NA; V gene: TRBV7-9; CDR3 protein: CASSERRGSIGYTF; CDR3 DNA: TGTGCCAGCAGCGAACGCAGGGGATCGATCGGCTACACCTTC
J gene: TRBJ2-2; clone size: NA; D gene: NA; V gene: TRBV14; CDR3 protein: CASSLRVDGELFF; CDR3 DNA: TGTGCCAGCAGCCTCCGGGTGGACGGGGAGCTGTTTTTT
J gene: TRBJ1-5; clone size: NA; D gene: NA; V gene: TRBV19; CDR3 protein: CASSNRRNQPQHF; CDR3 DNA: TGTGCCAGTAGTAACAGACGGAATCAGCCCCAGCATTTT
J gene: TRBJ1-4; clone size: NA; D gene: NA; V gene: TRBV7-9; CDR3 protein: CASSFNSATNEKLFF; CDR3 DNA: TGTGCCAGCAGCTTTAACAGTGCAACTAATGAAAAACTGTTTTTT
J gene: TRBJ2-3; clone size: NA; D gene: TRBD1; V gene: TRBV6-5; CDR3 protein: CAALRQGVVTDTQYF; CDR3 DNA: TGTGCCGCCCTCAGGCAGGGGGTAGTCACAGATACGCAGTATTTT
J gene: TRBJ2-1; clone size: NA; D gene: NA; V gene: TRBV7-9; CDR3 protein: CASTDPRRADNEQFF; CDR3 DNA: TGTGCCAGCACCGACCCTCGGAGGGCGGACAATGAGCAGTTCTTC
J gene: TRBJ2-7; clone size: NA; D gene: NA; V gene: TRBV5-1; CDR3 protein: CASSLVGQPDYEQYF; CDR3 DNA: TGCGCCAGCAGCTTGGTAGGACAGCCTGACTACGAGCAGTACTTC
J gene: TRBJ1-2; clone size: NA; D gene: NA; V gene: TRBV5-1; CDR3 protein: CASSLVQVPRGGYTF; CDR3 DNA: TGCGCCAGCAGCTTAGTTCAGGTCCCACGGGGTGGCTACACCTTC
J gene: TRBJ1-2; clone size: NA; D gene: TRBD1; V gene: TRBV5-1; CDR3 protein: CASSLSRGRPGDGYTF; CDR3 DNA: TGCGCCAGCAGCTTAAGCAGGGGGCGCCCCGGGGATGGCTACACCTTC
J gene: TRBJ1-2; clone size: NA; D gene: NA; V gene: TRBV6-5; CDR3 protein: CASRDPRGSIYGYTF; CDR3 DNA: TGTGCCAGCAGAGACCCTCGGGGGTCGATCTATGGCTACACCTTC
J gene: TRBJ2-7; clone size: NA; D gene: TRBD1; V gene: TRBV6-5; CDR3 protein: CASRTGIYEQYF; CDR3 DNA: TGTGCCAGCAGGACAGGGATCTACGAGCAGTACTTC
J gene: TRBJ2-3; clone size: NA; D gene: NA; V gene: TRBV2; CDR3 protein: CASSVSGIRRTDTQYF; CDR3 DNA: TGTGCCAGCAGTGTAAGTGGTATAAGGCGGACAGATACGCAGTATTTT
J gene: TRBJ1-5; clone size: NA; D gene: NA; V gene: TRBV6-1; CDR3 protein: CASSEAGGRRGNQPQHF; CDR3 DNA: TGTGCCAGCAGTGAAGCGGGAGGGAGAAGGGGCAATCAGCCCCAGCATTTT
J gene: TRBJ1-6; clone size: NA; D gene: NA; V gene: TRBV27; CDR3 protein: CASSLNGGDNSPLHF; CDR3 DNA: TGTGCCAGCAGTTTAAACGGGGGGGATAATTCACCCCTCCACTTT
J gene: TRBJ1-2; clone size: NA; D gene: NA; V gene: TRBV14; CDR3 protein: CASSLGHTYGYTF; CDR3 DNA: TGTGCCAGCAGCCTAGGACACACCTATGGCTACACCTTC
J gene: TRBJ1-3; clone size: NA; D gene: NA; V gene: TRBV11-2; CDR3 protein: CASSLDRADTIYF; CDR3 DNA: TGTGCCAGCAGCTTAGACAGGGCTGACACCATATATTTT
J gene: TRBJ1-3; clone size: NA; D gene: NA; V gene: TRBV5-1; CDR3 protein: CASSLGGFSGNTIYF; CDR3 DNA: TGCGCCAGCAGCTTGGGAGGTTTTTCTGGAAACACCATATATTTT
J gene: TRBJ1-3; clone size: once; D gene: NA; V gene: TRBV6-1; CDR3 protein: CASSDFTLSGNTIYF; CDR3 DNA: TGTGCCAGCAGTGATTTTACTCTCTCTGGAAACACCATATATTTT
J gene: TRBJ1-2; clone size: NA; D gene: NA; V gene: TRBV7-9; CDR3 protein: CASSLARQFYGYTF; CDR3 DNA: TGTGCCAGCAGCTTAGCCCGACAGTTCTATGGCTACACCTTC
J gene: TRBJ2-2; clone size: NA; D gene: NA; V gene: TRBV5-1; CDR3 protein: CASSRGQNTGELFF; CDR3 DNA: TGCGCCAGCAGCCGAGGACAAAACACCGGGGAGCTGTTTTTT
J gene: TRBJ1-1; clone size: NA; D gene: NA; V gene: TRBV5-8; CDR3 protein: CASSLGRGQLNTEAFF; CDR3 DNA: TGTGCCAGCAGCTTGGGGCGGGGGCAACTGAACACTGAAGCTTTCTTT
J gene: TRBJ2-1; clone size: NA; D gene: NA; V gene: TRBV7-2; CDR3 protein: CASSRGYNEQFF; CDR3 DNA: TGTGCCAGCAGCCGGGGTTACAATGAGCAGTTCTTC
J gene: TRBJ2-2; clone size: NA; D gene: TRBD2; V gene: TRBV19; CDR3 protein: CASMDGGTNTGELFF; CDR3 DNA: TGTGCCAGTATGGACGGGGGGACGAACACCGGGGAGCTGTTTTTT
J gene: TRBJ1-2; clone size: NA; D gene: TRBD1; V gene: TRBV30; CDR3 protein: CAWSEGQNIYGYTF; CDR3 DNA: TGTGCCTGGAGTGAGGGACAGAATATCTATGGCTACACCTTC
J gene: TRBJ2-2; clone size: NA; D gene: NA; V gene: TRBV12-3/TRBV12-4; CDR3 protein: CASQIANTGELFF; CDR3 DNA: TGTGCCAGCCAGATCGCGAACACCGGGGAGCTGTTTTTT
J gene: TRBJ2-2; clone size: once; D gene: NA; V gene: TRBV5-5; CDR3 protein: CASSRGTGTGELFF; CDR3 DNA: TGTGCCAGCAGCAGGGGCACCGGCACCGGGGAGCTGTTTTTT
J gene: TRBJ1-2; clone size: NA; D gene: NA; V gene: TRBV9; CDR3 protein: CASSVGTGRDYGYTF; CDR3 DNA: TGTGCCAGCAGCGTAGGAACAGGGCGCGACTATGGCTACACCTTC
J gene: TRBJ2-1; clone size: NA; D gene: NA; V gene: TRBV25-1; CDR3 protein: CASSVNPGGSSYNEQFF; CDR3 DNA: TGTGCCAGCAGCGTTAATCCAGGAGGCAGCTCCTACAATGAGCAGTTCTTC
J gene: TRBJ2-1; clone size: medium-sized; D gene: TRBD2; V gene: TRBV15; CDR3 protein: CATSRDRLAGGRNEQFF; CDR3 DNA: TGTGCCACCAGCAGAGATCGGCTAGCGGGGGGAAGGAATGAGCAGTTCTTC
J gene: TRBJ1-5; clone size: NA; D gene: TRBD1; V gene: TRBV19; CDR3 protein: CASSYSVGQGRQPQHF; CDR3 DNA: TGTGCCAGTAGTTACTCGGTGGGACAGGGACGCCAGCCCCAGCATTTT
J gene: TRBJ1-3; clone size: NA; D gene: NA; V gene: TRBV29-1; CDR3 protein: CSVVETSGNTIYF; CDR3 DNA: TGCAGCGTTGTTGAGACTTCTGGAAACACCATATATTTT
J gene: TRBJ1-4; clone size: few; D gene: TRBD1; V gene: TRBV5-6; CDR3 protein: CASSRMGTGADEKLFF; CDR3 DNA: TGTGCCAGCAGCCGGATGGGGACAGGGGCGGACGAAAAACTGTTTTTT
J gene: TRBJ2-6; clone size: NA; D gene: NA; V gene: TRBV27; CDR3 protein: CASSLRVGLGSGANVLTF; CDR3 DNA: TGTGCCAGCAGTTTAAGGGTGGGGCTAGGCTCTGGGGCCAACGTCCTGACTTTC
J gene: TRBJ1-2; clone size: once; D gene: TRBD1; V gene: TRBV6-5; CDR3 protein: CASRGQGDYGYTF; CDR3 DNA: TGTGCCAGCAGAGGACAGGGGGACTATGGCTACACCTTC
J gene: TRBJ2-7; clone size: once; D gene: TRBD1; V gene: TRBV5-1; CDR3 protein: CASSAFGWGQSYEQYF; CDR3 DNA: TGCGCCAGCAGCGCTTTTGGATGGGGACAGTCCTACGAGCAGTACTTC
J gene: TRBJ2-3; clone size: few; D gene: NA; V gene: TRBV6-2/TRBV6-3; CDR3 protein: CASSYGEGDTDTQYF; CDR3 DNA: TGTGCCAGCAGTTACGGGGAGGGGGACACAGATACGCAGTATTTT